The 4 T cell receptor beta chains reported below all come from one sample, sequenced in a study of long-term antiretroviral therapy in people with HIV. They ran version v3.0 of the immunoSEQ assay at survey level. Libraries were prepared by immunoSEQ multiplex PCR; TCRdb keeps only in-frame clonotypes and omits some of them. The data hold 13,000 to 15,000 clones, with around four fifths observed a single time. The sample here was unsorted PBMCs, taken 1.3 years before starting antiretroviral therapy. The receptors derive from a man aged 40-49 years with HIV.

The chain joins TRBV13 to TRBJ2-7; D might be TRBD2 (5 bases). Trimming left V 4 bases short and J 3 bases short, with 10 bases between. CDR3 length: 13 residues. CDR1 is PRHDT, CDR2 FYEKMQ, per germline (reference sequence). The CDR3 bases are TGTGCCAGCAGCTCAGGACGGGGCTACGAGCAGTACTTC. Translation: CASSSGRGYEQYF.

In its sample, this clone was seen once. The rearrangement uses TRBV11-2 and TRBJ2-2; D is possibly TRBD2 (5 bases). Trimming took off 5 bases at V and 2 bases at J, with 12 bases between the two ends. This CDR3 region has 15 residues. CDR1 is SGHAT and CDR2 is FQNNGV in the germline V gene. The DNA for the CDR3 is TGTGCCAGCAGCCTCAGAGGGCCTAACACCGGGGAGCTGTTTTTT. Translating it yields CASSLRGPNTGELFF.

In this sample, this clone turned up a few times. This rearrangement joins TRBV4-1 to TRBJ1-1; the D gene is possibly TRBD1 (6 bases). The CDR3 sequence is 15 residues long. Germline loops: CDR1 MGHRA, CDR2 YSYEKL. V was shortened by 0 bases and J by 3 bases, with 11 bases between the two germline ends. Written as DNA, the CDR3 is TGCGCCAGCAGCCAAGATGAGAGGGGGGACACTGAAGCTTTCTTT. Translating it yields CASSQDERGDTEAFF.

Here the CDR3 reads CASSLRGATNTEAFF. The CDR3 DNA reads TGTGCCAGCAGCTTGCGTGGAGCCACGAACACTGAAGCTTTCTTT. The chain joins TRBV5-6 to TRBJ1-1; D gene unclear. CDR1 and CDR2 from the germline V gene are SGHDT and YYEEEE. This CDR3 has 15 residues. V dropped 1 base and J dropped 1 base, with 11 bases sitting between them. Together with reference TRBV5-6 and TRBJ1-1, the CDR3 gives the full variable domain: DAGVTQSPTHLIKTRGQQVTLRCSPKSGHDTVSWYQQALGQGPQFIFQYYEEEERQRGNFPDRFSGHQFPNYSSELNVNALLLGDSALYLCASSLRGATNTEAFFGQGTRLTVV.